The T cell receptor (beta chain) described here comes from a study of blood T cell repertoires in COVID-19. The CDR3 loop spans 17 amino acids. In germline, CDR1 is MDHEN, CDR2 SYDVKM. The V end lost 3 bases, the J end lost 1 base, and 16 bases lay between the germline ends. The participants were between about 18 and 90 years old and came from under 25 US areas. Each participant's cohort was designated according to participant-reported clinical history. Data came from immunoSEQ multiplex PCR; TCRdb stores just in-frame clones and leaves some out. The table lists some 350,000 clones, over 75% of them singletons.

This sequence originates from a young woman who had recovered from COVID-19. This chain joins TRBV28 and TRBJ2-1; D may be TRBD1 (5 bases). The sequencing sample was made of PBMCs or T cells enriched from blood (not recorded which). The CDR3 region has the DNA TGTGCCAGCAGTTTCTCCAGGGCGCGGCGATCCTACAATGAGCAGTTCTTC. Protein: CASSFSRARRSYNEQFF. The whole variable domain, filled in from reference TRBV28 and TRBJ2-1, reads DVKVTQSSRYLVKRTGEKVFLECVQDMDHENMFWYRQDPGLGLRLIYFSYDVKMKEKGDIPEGYSVSREKKERFSLILESASTNQTSMYLCASSFSRARRSYNEQFFGPGTRLTVL.